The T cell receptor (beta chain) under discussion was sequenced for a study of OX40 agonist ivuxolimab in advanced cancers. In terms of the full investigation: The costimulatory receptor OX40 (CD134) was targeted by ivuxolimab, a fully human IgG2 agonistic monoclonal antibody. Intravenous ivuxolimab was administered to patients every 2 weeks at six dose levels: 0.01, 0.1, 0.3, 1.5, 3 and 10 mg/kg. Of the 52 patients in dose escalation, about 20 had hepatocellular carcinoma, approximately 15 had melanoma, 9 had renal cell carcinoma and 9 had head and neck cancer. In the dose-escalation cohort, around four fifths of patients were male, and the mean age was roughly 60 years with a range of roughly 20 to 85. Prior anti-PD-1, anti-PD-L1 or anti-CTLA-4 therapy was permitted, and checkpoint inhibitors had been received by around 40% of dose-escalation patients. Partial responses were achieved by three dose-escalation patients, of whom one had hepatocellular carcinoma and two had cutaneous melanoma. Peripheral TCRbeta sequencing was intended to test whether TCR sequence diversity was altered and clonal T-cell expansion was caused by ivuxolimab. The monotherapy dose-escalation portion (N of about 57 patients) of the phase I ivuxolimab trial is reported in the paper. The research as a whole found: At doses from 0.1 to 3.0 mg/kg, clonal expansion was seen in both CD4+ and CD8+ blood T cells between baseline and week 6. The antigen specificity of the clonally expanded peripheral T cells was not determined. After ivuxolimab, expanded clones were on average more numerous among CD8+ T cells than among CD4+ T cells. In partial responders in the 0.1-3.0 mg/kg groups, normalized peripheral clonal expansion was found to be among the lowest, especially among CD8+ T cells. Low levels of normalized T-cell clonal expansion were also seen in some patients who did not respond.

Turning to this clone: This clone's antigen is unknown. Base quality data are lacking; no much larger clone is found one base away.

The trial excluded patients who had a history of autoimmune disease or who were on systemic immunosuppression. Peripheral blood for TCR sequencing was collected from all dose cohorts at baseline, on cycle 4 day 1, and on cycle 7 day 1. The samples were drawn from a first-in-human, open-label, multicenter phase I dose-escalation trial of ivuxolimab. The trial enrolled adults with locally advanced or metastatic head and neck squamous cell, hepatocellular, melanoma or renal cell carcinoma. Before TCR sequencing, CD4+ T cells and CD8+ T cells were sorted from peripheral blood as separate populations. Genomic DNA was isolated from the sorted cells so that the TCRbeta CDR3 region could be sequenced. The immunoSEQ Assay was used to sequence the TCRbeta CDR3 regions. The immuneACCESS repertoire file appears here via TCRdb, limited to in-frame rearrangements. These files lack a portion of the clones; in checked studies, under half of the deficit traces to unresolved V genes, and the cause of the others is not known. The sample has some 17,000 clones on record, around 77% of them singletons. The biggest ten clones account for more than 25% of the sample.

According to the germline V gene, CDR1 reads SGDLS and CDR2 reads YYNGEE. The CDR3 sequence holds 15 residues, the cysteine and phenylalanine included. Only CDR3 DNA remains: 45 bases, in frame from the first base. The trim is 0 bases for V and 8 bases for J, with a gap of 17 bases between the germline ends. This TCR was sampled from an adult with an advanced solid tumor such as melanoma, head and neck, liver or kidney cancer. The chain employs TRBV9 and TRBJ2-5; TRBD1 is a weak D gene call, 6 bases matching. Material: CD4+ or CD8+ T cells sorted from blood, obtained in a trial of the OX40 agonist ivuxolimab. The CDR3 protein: CASSVEPGDKRTQYF. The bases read TGTGCCAGCAGCGTAGAGCCAGGGGACAAGAGAACCCAGTACTTC.